The 30 T cell receptor beta chains listed next were all sequenced from one sample in a study of blood T cell repertoires in COVID-19. Sequenced by immunoSEQ multiplex PCR; TCRdb stores in-frame clones only, minus some. Of some 140,000 clones listed, 88% are singletons. Input material: peripheral blood. The source is a man aged 70-80 years with active COVID-19.

This chain uses TRBV5-1 with TRBJ2-2; 7 bases fit TRBD1. This CDR3 region has 14 residues. Germline V CDR1 and CDR2: SGHRS, YFSETQ. V lost 7 bases, J lost 6 bases, and 9 bases stayed unmatched. The CDR3 coding sequence is TGCGCCAGCTTTACAGGGGATGGAGCCGGGGAGCTGTTTTTT. It codes for CASFTGDGAGELFF.

The chain links TRBV27 to TRBJ2-2; no clear D. V gave up 8 bases and J gave up 5 bases, with 6 bases separating them. CDR1 and CDR2 (germline): MNHEY, SMNVEV (reference sequence). The CDR3 consists of 11 residues. Written as DNA, the CDR3 is TGTGCCAGCTCCGGGACCGGGGAGCTGTTTTTT. The encoded protein is CASSGTGELFF.

V is TRBV3-1 (or the pseudogene TRBV3-2) and J is TRBJ1-5; the D gene is possibly TRBD1 (6 bases). Per the germline V gene, CDR1 is LGHDT and CDR2 is YNNKEL (reference sequence). V was clipped by 1 base and J by 3 bases, with 13 bases between them. The CDR3 contains 16 residues. The CDR3 sequence: CASSQAGQGINQPQHF. The CDR3 DNA follows: TGTGCCAGCAGCCAAGCAGGCCAGGGGATCAATCAGCCCCAGCATTTT.

This rearrangement joins TRBV18 to TRBJ2-1; maybe TRBD2 (5 bases). V lost 0 bases, J lost 0 bases, and 6 bases lay in between. Germline CDR1 reads KGHSH; CDR2 reads LQKENI. The CDR3 spans 15 residues. The CDR3 coding sequence is TGTGCCAGCTCACCACCAGGGAGCTCCTACAATGAGCAGTTCTTC. It encodes CASSPPGSSYNEQFF.

The rearrangement joins TRBV5-1 to TRBJ1-5; D is possibly TRBD1 (5 bases). V lost 0 bases to trimming and J lost 5 bases, with 9 bases between them. Germline lookup yields CDR1 SGHRS and CDR2 YFSETQ. The CDR3 length is 14 residues. In DNA form, the CDR3 reads TGCGCCAGCAGCTTGGGTAGGGGCGATCAGCCCCAGCATTTT. Protein product: CASSLGRGDQPQHF.

This chain links TRBV28 with TRBJ1-1; possible D gene TRBD1, 5 bases. Between the trimmed V and J ends, which lost 8 bases and 5 bases, there was a span of 18 bases. CDR1 and CDR2 from the germline V gene are MDHEN and SYDVKM. The CDR3 runs 14 residues. The CDR3 DNA reads TGTGCCAGCTTTGGCGGGACGGCCCTTACTGAAGCTTTCTTT. Amino acids: CASFGGTALTEAFF.

J is TRBJ2-7 and V is TRBV6-5; a possible D gene is TRBD1 (5 bases). Looked up from germline, CDR1 is MNHEY and CDR2 is SVGAGI. Deletions cut 6 bases from V and 7 bases from J, with 13 bases between. The CDR3 contains 12 residues. The CDR3 nucleotides are TGTGCCAGCAGAAACTCGGCAGGGGAGCAGTACTTC. It translates to CASRNSAGEQYF.

The CDR3 is CASSGGADTQYF. CDR3 nucleotides: TGTGCCAGCAGTGGCGGGGCAGATACGCAGTATTTT. The rearrangement uses TRBV7-3 and TRBJ2-3; tentatively, D is TRBD2 (6 bases). V gave up 6 bases and J gave up 4 bases, with 8 bases separating them. This CDR3 has 12 amino acids. Per germline, CDR1 SGHTA and CDR2 FQGTGA.

The chain couples TRBV28 to TRBJ2-3; D is unresolved. With 5 bases removed from V and 6 bases from J, the gap between germline ends came to 15 bases. There are 14 residues in the CDR3. CDR1 and CDR2 (germline): MDHEN, SYDVKM. The CDR3 reads CASSRAHPRDTQYF. CDR3 bases: TGTGCCAGCAGTCGAGCGCACCCACGGGATACGCAGTATTTT. Using reference TRBV28 and TRBJ2-3 for the parts outside the CDR3, the full variable domain is DVKVTQSSRYLVKRTGEKVFLECVQDMDHENMFWYRQDPGLGLRLIYFSYDVKMKEKGDIPEGYSVSREKKERFSLILESASTNQTSMYLCASSRAHPRDTQYFGPGTRLTVL.

This rearrangement joins TRBV18 to TRBJ1-1; 8 bases agree with TRBD1. The ends lost 3 bases at V and 4 bases at J; junction bases unmatched: 4. CDR1 is KGHSH, CDR2 LQKENI, per germline. The CDR3 loop spans 14 amino acids. The CDR3 sequence: CASSPQGAGTEAFF. The CDR3 DNA is TGTGCCAGCTCACCCCAGGGGGCGGGCACTGAAGCTTTCTTT.

The CDR3 here is CASSSGTVNTGELFF. The CDR3 DNA reads as TGTGCCAGCAGCTCCGGGACAGTGAACACCGGGGAGCTGTTTTTT. This chain connects TRBV5-4 to TRBJ2-2; 7 bases map to TRBD1. The CDR3 runs to 15 residues. The germline V gene has CDR1 SGHNT and CDR2 YYREEE (reference sequence). J lost 1 base, V lost 3 bases, and 3 bases had no gene match.

The chain couples TRBV4-3 to TRBJ1-5; D is uncertain. The germline V gene has CDR1 LGHNA and CDR2 YSLEER. Trimming cost V 1 base and J 4 bases, with 11 bases left between them. The CDR3 runs 15 residues. The CDR3, as DNA: TGCGCCAGCAGCCAAGTCCGGGGAAGGAATCAGCCCCAGCATTTT. It codes for CASSQVRGRNQPQHF.

The chain joins TRBV18 to TRBJ2-1; D is unclear. Trimming took 9 bases from V and 4 from J, leaving 13 bases between them. This CDR3 has 13 amino acids. Germline V lookup: CDR1 KGHSH, CDR2 LQKENI. CDR3 loop: CASSNPEYNEQFF. CDR3 in DNA: TGTGCCAGTTCCAACCCTGAGTACAATGAGCAGTTCTTC.

The table lists this clone with a few counts. The chain recombines TRBV7-8 with TRBJ1-2; D may be TRBD1 (5 bases). Per germline, CDR1 SGHVS and CDR2 FQNEAQ. V gave up 1 base and J gave up 5 bases, with 11 bases separating them. The CDR3 spans 14 residues. The CDR3 reads CASSLGGTDYGYTF. The CDR3, as DNA: TGTGCCAGCAGCTTAGGGGGGACTGATTATGGCTACACCTTC.

J is TRBJ2-1 and V is TRBV7-6; tentatively, D is TRBD2 (5 bases). This CDR3 spans 14 amino acids. Trimming shortened V by 2 bases and J by 9 bases, and 14 bases separated the two germline ends. CDR1 is SGHVS and CDR2 is FNYEAQ in the germline V gene. In nucleotides, the CDR3 is TGTGCCAGCAGCTTAAGCGGACCCAGGAGTGAGCAGTTCTTC. Translating gives CASSLSGPRSEQFF.

The V and J genes are TRBV4-1 and TRBJ2-7; D possibly corresponds to TRBD1 (6 bases). The V and J ends lost 4 bases and 0 bases respectively, with 25 bases between them. Looked up from germline, CDR1 is MGHRA and CDR2 is YSYEKL. The CDR3 contains 19 residues. CDR3 bases: TGCGCCAGCAGCCTTGGGGGCCCGAGTGGCGGGCGGACCTCCTACGAGCAGTACTTC. It is translated as CASSLGGPSGGRTSYEQYF.

The chain links TRBV6-6 to TRBJ2-4; no clear D. Trimming took off 6 bases at V and 0 bases at J, with 12 bases between the two ends. The CDR3 totals 15 residues. Germline values: CDR1 MNHNY, CDR2 SVGAGI (reference sequence). The CDR3 sequence is CASSLERLAKNIQYF. The CDR3 bases are TGTGCCAGCAGCTTAGAGAGACTAGCCAAAAACATTCAGTACTTC.

This sequence joins TRBV6-5 and TRBJ1-5, with 12 bases matching TRBD1. In germline, CDR1 is MNHEY, CDR2 SVGAGI. This CDR3 has 14 residues. Trimming removed 7 bases from V and 6 bases from J; junction bases left unmatched: 4. The CDR3 DNA follows: TGTGCCAGCAAAAGGGACAGGGGGCCTCAGCCCCAGCATTTT. This translates into CASKRDRGPQPQHF.

V gene TRBV5-1 combines with J gene TRBJ2-7; no clear D. CDR3 length equals 15 residues. Trimming removed 1 base from V and 2 bases from J, with 13 bases in between. CDR1 and CDR2 from the germline V gene are SGHRS and YFSETQ. The CDR3 loop reads CASSLNGGPTYEQYF. DNA of the CDR3: TGCGCCAGCAGCTTGAATGGCGGTCCTACCTACGAGCAGTACTTC.

The J gene is TRBJ2-3, the V gene TRBV5-1; 7 nucleotides agree with TRBD1. Trimming at V came to 4 bases and at J to 5 bases, leaving 10 bases not matched to a gene. The germline gives CDR1 SGHRS, CDR2 YFSETQ. The CDR3 consists of 15 residues. DNA of the CDR3: TGCGCCAGCAGCCCTGGGACAGCGAGGGGAGATACGCAGTATTTT. As protein: CASSPGTARGDTQYF.

The chain is built from TRBV6-5 and TRBJ2-2, with a weak D call TRBD2 (7 bases). Germline V lookup: CDR1 MNHEY, CDR2 SVGAGI. The CDR3 spans 14 residues. V shed 7 bases and J shed 3 bases, with 12 bases lying between them. The CDR3 sequence: CASKGGADTGELFF. The CDR3 DNA reads TGTGCCAGCAAAGGGGGGGCTGACACCGGGGAGCTGTTTTTT.

The rearrangement joins TRBV5-1 to TRBJ1-2; no clear D. The germline V and J ends were trimmed by 0 bases and 8 bases, with 17 bases remaining between them. The CDR3 is 15 residues long. Germline V lookup: CDR1 SGHRS, CDR2 YFSETQ. CDR3 protein: CASSLDGSRAGGYTF. The CDR3, as DNA: TGCGCCAGCAGCTTGGACGGCTCCCGGGCGGGCGGCTACACCTTC.

The V and J genes are TRBV7-3 and TRBJ2-1; 10 nucleotides align to TRBD1. Germline V gene lookup returns CDR1 SGHTA and CDR2 FQGTGA. J gave up 8 bases and V 5 bases, and 6 bases lay outside the gene matches. The CDR3 is made up of 14 amino acids. CDR3 sequence: CASSARDRGHEQFF. The CDR3 DNA is TGTGCCAGCAGCGCCCGGGACAGGGGTCATGAGCAGTTCTTC.

For the CDR3, the DNA is TGTGCCAGCAGTCCTCACTTGACAGCTAATAGCAATCAGCCCCAGCATTTT. Translation: CASSPHLTANSNQPQHF. The chain couples TRBV28 to TRBJ1-5, with a tentative D call TRBD1 (5 bases). CDR1 and CDR2 from the germline V gene are MDHEN and SYDVKM. This CDR3 is built from 17 residues. The V end lost 5 bases, the J end lost 0 bases, and 17 bases lay between the germline ends. Full variable domain (rest looked up from reference TRBV28 and TRBJ1-5): DVKVTQSSRYLVKRTGEKVFLECVQDMDHENMFWYRQDPGLGLRLIYFSYDVKMKEKGDIPEGYSVSREKKERFSLILESASTNQTSMYLCASSPHLTANSNQPQHFGDGTRLSIL.

CDR3: CASSQGWGLEEKLFF. CDR3 sequence (DNA): TGTGCCAGCAGCCAAGGCTGGGGCTTGGAAGAAAAACTGTTTTTT. This chain uses TRBV3-1 (or the pseudogene TRBV3-2) with TRBJ1-4; a weak D match, TRBD1 (5 bases). The CDR3 consists of 15 residues. Trimming pared 1 base from V and 8 bases from J, leaving 14 bases between. Germline V gene sequence: CDR1 LGHDT, CDR2 YNNKEL (reference sequence).

V gene TRBV5-1 combines with J gene TRBJ1-1; 8 positions agree with TRBD1. This CDR3 has 15 amino acids. From germline, CDR1 is SGHRS and CDR2 YFSETQ. V was pared by 4 bases and J by 0 bases, with 5 bases of the junction left unmatched. In nucleotides, the CDR3 is TGCGCCAGCAGCATCGACAGGGGATTGAACACTGAAGCTTTCTTT. This encodes CASSIDRGLNTEAFF.

This chain connects TRBV5-1 to TRBJ2-1; TRBD2 agrees at 9 bases. The V segment lost 4 bases and the J segment 4 bases; nucleotides outside the gene matches: 6. The CDR3 totals 15 residues. CDR1 is SGHRS and CDR2 is YFSETQ in the germline V gene. CDR3 in amino acids: CASSMTSGPYNEQFF. Here the CDR3 DNA reads TGCGCCAGCAGCATGACTAGCGGCCCGTACAATGAGCAGTTCTTC.

Concerning this clone: Other DNA sequences within the sample encode an identical CDR3. V is TRBV3-1 (or the pseudogene TRBV3-2) and J is TRBJ1-1; 9 bases are a match to TRBD1. Trimming at V came to 2 bases and at J to 5 bases, leaving 3 bases not matched to a gene. Germline-derived CDR1 and CDR2 are LGHDT and YNNKEL (reference sequence). CDR3 size: 14 residues. CDR3 sequence reads: CASSQKTGGTEAFF. Here the CDR3 DNA reads TGTGCCAGCAGCCAAAAGACAGGGGGTACTGAAGCTTTCTTT.

The chain joins TRBV7-9 to TRBJ2-7, with D possibly matching TRBD1 (7 bases). Germline loops: CDR1 SEHNR, CDR2 FQNEAQ (reference sequence). The CDR3 runs 16 residues. Trimming removed 5 bases from V and 3 bases from J, with 20 bases in between. CDR3 sequence (DNA): TGTGCCAGCAGCGGGGGCGGGACAGTACGAGGCTACGAGCAGTACTTC. Translation gives CASSGGGTVRGYEQYF.

This clone came up once. The gene calls are TRBV11-2 and TRBJ1-1; D uncertain. V lost 2 bases, J lost 0 bases, and 10 bases lay in between. CDR1 is SGHAT, CDR2 FQNNGV, per germline. This CDR3 is 15 amino acids long. CDR3 residues: CASSLQQIMNTEAFF. Here the CDR3 DNA reads TGTGCCAGCAGCTTACAACAGATCATGAACACTGAAGCTTTCTTT.